Listed here are 16 T cell receptor beta chains from one sample, sequenced in a study of OX40 agonist ivuxolimab in advanced cancers. The data were produced by immunoSEQ multiplex PCR, yet TCRdb's version contains in-frame clones alone and is incomplete. The sample has approximately 100,000 clones, less than 95% seen once. Specimen: CD4+ or CD8+ T cells sorted from blood, collected in a trial of the OX40 agonist ivuxolimab. The receptors shown here come from an adult with an advanced solid tumor such as melanoma, head and neck, liver or kidney cancer.

The CDR3 is CASSVGWTGPYEQYF. Here the CDR3 DNA reads TGTGCCAGCAGCGTAGGATGGACAGGGCCCTACGAGCAGTACTTC. V is TRBV9 and J is TRBJ2-7; 8 positions match TRBD1. J gave up 2 bases and V 0 bases, and 4 bases lay outside the gene matches. The CDR3 has 15 amino acids. Germline V gene sequence: CDR1 SGDLS, CDR2 YYNGEE.

This clone occurred once. V usage is TRBV11-1 and J usage is TRBJ2-7; D remains unclear. The V end lost 5 bases, the J end lost 2 bases, and 19 bases lay between the germline ends. The CDR3 runs 16 residues. Germline assignment: CDR1 SGHAT and CDR2 FQDESV (reference sequence). CDR3 sequence reads: CASSPQPSSHPYEQYF. The CDR3 nucleotides are TGTGCCAGCAGCCCCCAGCCGTCGAGTCACCCCTACGAGCAGTACTTC.

The chain combines TRBV19 with TRBJ2-7; 7 bases line up with TRBD1. The J segment lost 4 bases and the V segment lost 6 bases, leaving 0 bases of the junction unmatched. This CDR3 has 11 amino acids. Germline loops: CDR1 LNHDA, CDR2 SQIVND (reference sequence). The CDR3: CASRTGYEQYF. In nucleotides, the CDR3 is TGTGCCAGTAGGACAGGGTACGAGCAGTACTTC.

J is TRBJ1-2 and V is TRBV28; 8 nucleotides match TRBD1. CDR1 and CDR2 (germline): MDHEN, SYDVKM. V was clipped by 7 bases and J by 5 bases; unmatched bases: 12. The CDR3 runs 15 residues. CDR3 region: CASTDRVSRIYGYTF. Written as DNA, the CDR3 is TGTGCCAGCACGGACAGGGTTAGCCGAATATATGGCTACACCTTC.

The chain carries TRBV27 and TRBJ1-4; D is unresolved. Germline V gene sequence: CDR1 MNHEY, CDR2 SMNVEV (reference sequence). Trimming cost V 2 bases and J 6 bases, with 7 bases left between them. CDR3 length equals 13 residues. CDR3 residues: CASSLRMDEKLFF. Here the CDR3 DNA reads TGTGCCAGCAGTTTACGGATGGATGAAAAACTGTTTTTT. Together with reference TRBV27 and TRBJ1-4, the CDR3 gives the full variable domain: EAQVTQNPRYLITVTGKKLTVTCSQNMNHEYMSWYRQDPGLGLRQIYYSMNVEVTDKGDVPEGYKVSRKEKRNFPLILESPSPNQTSLYFCASSLRMDEKLFFGSGTQLSVL.

The rearrangement joins TRBV5-1 to TRBJ2-7, with D possibly TRBD1 on 7 matching bases. The V end lost 4 bases, the J end lost 3 bases, and 14 bases lay between the germline ends. In germline, CDR1 is SGHRS, CDR2 YFSETQ. This CDR3 has 14 residues. The CDR3 sequence is CASSRTGGDYEQYF. CDR3 DNA: TGCGCCAGCAGCAGGACAGGAGGGGACTACGAGCAGTACTTC.

This chain uses TRBV28 with TRBJ1-5; no clear D gene. Per the germline V gene, CDR1 is MDHEN and CDR2 is SYDVKM. The V end was cut by 3 bases, the J end by 0 bases, with 15 bases between. This CDR3 contains 17 residues. The CDR3 loop is CASSFERRPYSNQPQHF. CDR3 DNA sequence: TGTGCCAGCAGTTTTGAAAGACGGCCTTATAGCAATCAGCCCCAGCATTTT.

This clone occurred a few times. The rearrangement uses TRBV4-3 and TRBJ1-3; D might be TRBD1 (6 bases). Germline assignment: CDR1 LGHNA and CDR2 YSLEER. V lost 0 bases and J 3 bases, leaving 12 bases between the germline ends. The CDR3 runs to 16 residues. The CDR3 DNA reads as TGCGCCAGCAGCCAAGATTCGGACAGTGGTGGAAACACCATATATTTT. Translated, it gives CASSQDSDSGGNTIYF.

V and J are TRBV11-2 and TRBJ2-1; no clear D. This CDR3 has 13 amino acids. V lost 0 bases and J lost 2, with 2 bases in between. Germline loops: CDR1 SGHAT, CDR2 FQNNGV. CDR3 residues: CASSLEAYNEQFF. The CDR3, as DNA: TGTGCCAGCAGCTTAGAGGCCTACAATGAGCAGTTCTTC.

CDR3 sequence: CASSPGRRNYGYTF. DNA for the CDR3: TGTGCCAGCAGCCCGGGACGGCGGAACTATGGCTACACCTTC. V usage is TRBV7-2 and J usage is TRBJ1-2, with D possibly being TRBD1 (5 bases). With 5 bases removed from V and 2 bases from J, the gap between germline ends came to 12 bases. The CDR3 has 14 residues. The V gene's germline CDR1 is SGHTA and CDR2 FQGNSA.

This chain joins TRBV6-5 and TRBJ2-5, with D possibly matching TRBD1 (6 bases). CDR1 is MNHEY, CDR2 SVGAGI, per germline. V was clipped by 0 bases and J by 2 bases, with 10 bases between them. The CDR3 loop spans 15 amino acids. CDR3 DNA: TGTGCCAGCAGTTACTCGGGGGCAATACAAGAGACCCAGTACTTC. Translated: CASSYSGAIQETQYF.

The V call is TRBV4-2, the J call TRBJ2-7; 9 bases match TRBD2. CDR3 length: 18 amino acids. Per the germline V gene, CDR1 is LGHNA and CDR2 is YNFKEQ. The V gene end was trimmed by 0 bases and the J gene end by 4 bases; junction bases not matched to a gene: 13. The CDR3 DNA follows: TGTGCCAGCAGCCAAGATGTTGACGGCGGGAGGGCCGGGTACGAGCAGTACTTC. Translation gives CASSQDVDGGRAGYEQYF.

This chain uses TRBV5-5 with TRBJ2-5; 7 bases fit TRBD2. Germline V lookup: CDR1 SGHKS, CDR2 YYEKEE (reference sequence). V trimming: 4 bases; J trimming: 2 bases; junction bases outside the gene matches: 5. There are 14 residues in the CDR3. DNA for the CDR3: TGTGCCAGCAGCAGCGGGACGACGCAAGAGACCCAGTACTTC. Its translation: CASSSGTTQETQYF.

As for this clone: A junction boundary mismatches the germline segment, possibly from a read error. The CDR3 DNA reads as TGTGCCAGCAGCGTAACTAGCGATAGTGGGTACGAGCAGTACTTC. Its translation: CASSVTSDSGYEQYF. The rearrangement joins TRBV7-3 to TRBJ2-7, with 7 nucleotides matching TRBD2. CDR3 size: 15 residues. CDR1 is SGHTA and CDR2 is FQGTGA in the germline V gene.

The chain recombines TRBV18 with TRBJ1-1, with D possibly being TRBD1 (5 bases). V dropped 2 bases and J dropped 10 bases, with 23 bases sitting between them. This CDR3 contains 16 residues. Germline values: CDR1 KGHSH, CDR2 LQKENI. The DNA of the CDR3 is TGTGCCAGCTCACCAGTGGGGCACACTGGTGCGGCAGGAGCTTTCTTT. It specifies CASSPVGHTGAAGAFF.

The rearrangement links TRBV7-9 to TRBJ2-2; D is perhaps TRBD1 or TRBD2 (5 bases each). Germline V gives CDR1 SEHNR, CDR2 FQNEAQ (reference sequence). The CDR3 contains 14 residues. Trimming removed 0 bases at V and 6 bases at J, with 8 bases between. The CDR3 bases are TGTGCCAGCAGCTTAGCGCTGGGGGCCGGGGAGCTGTTTTTT. This encodes CASSLALGAGELFF.